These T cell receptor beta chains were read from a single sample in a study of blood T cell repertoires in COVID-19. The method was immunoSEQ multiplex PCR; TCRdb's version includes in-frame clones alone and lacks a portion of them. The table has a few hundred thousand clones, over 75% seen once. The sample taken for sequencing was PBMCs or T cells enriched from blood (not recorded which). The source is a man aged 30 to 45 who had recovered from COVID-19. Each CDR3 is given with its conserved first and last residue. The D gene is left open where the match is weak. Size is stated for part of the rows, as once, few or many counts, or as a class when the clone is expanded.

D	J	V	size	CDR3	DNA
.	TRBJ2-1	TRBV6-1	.	CASSDRRTPSGDNEQFF	TGTGCCAGCAGTGATCGACGGACCCCGAGCGGAGACAATGAGCAGTTCTTC
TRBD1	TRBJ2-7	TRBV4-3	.	CASSQDNHRGTTYEQYF	TGCGCCAGCAGCCAAGATAATCACAGGGGTACAACCTACGAGCAGTACTTC
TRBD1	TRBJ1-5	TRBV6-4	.	CASRPNRGTDQPQHF	TGTGCCAGCAGACCTAACAGGGGGACAGATCAGCCCCAGCATTTT
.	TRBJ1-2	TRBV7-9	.	CASSLQVVREGYTF	TGTGCCAGCAGCTTACAAGTTGTGAGGGAGGGCTACACCTTC
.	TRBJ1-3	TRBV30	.	CAWSGSSLQGRGNTIYF	TGTGCCTGGAGTGGCTCCTCATTACAGGGTAGAGGAAACACCATATATTTT
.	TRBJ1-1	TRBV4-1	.	CASSQSLGPNTEAFF	TGCGCCAGCAGCCAATCACTGGGGCCCAACACTGAAGCTTTCTTT
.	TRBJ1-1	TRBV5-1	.	CASSSAPQGGRTAFF	TGCGCCAGCAGCTCGGCCCCCCAGGGCGGGAGGACAGCTTTCTTT
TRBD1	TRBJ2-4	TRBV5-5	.	CASTKDRVKNIQYF	TGTGCCAGCACCAAGGACAGGGTGAAAAACATTCAGTACTTC
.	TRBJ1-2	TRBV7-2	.	CASNWRGGYGYTF	TGTGCCAGCAATTGGAGGGGGGGCTATGGCTACACCTTC
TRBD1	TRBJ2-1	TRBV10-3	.	CATKKGDSKVDEQFF	TGTGCCACCAAAAAAGGGGACAGTAAGGTCGATGAGCAGTTCTTC
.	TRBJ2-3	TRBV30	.	CAWSVGGGASDTQYF	TGTGCCTGGAGTGTAGGAGGGGGGGCATCCGATACGCAGTATTTT
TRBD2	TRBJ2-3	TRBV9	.	CASSVVGGGDTQYF	TGTGCCAGCAGCGTAGTCGGCGGGGGTGATACGCAGTATTTT
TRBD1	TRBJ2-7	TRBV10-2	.	CASRFGQGYEQYF	TGCGCCAGCAGGTTCGGACAGGGCTACGAGCAGTACTTC
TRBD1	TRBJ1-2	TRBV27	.	CASSYRGQGRSNYGYTF	TGTGCCAGCAGTTACCGAGGACAGGGGAGATCTAACTATGGCTACACCTTC
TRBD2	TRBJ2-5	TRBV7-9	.	CASLSPGGAETQYF	TGTGCCAGCCTTTCTCCGGGGGGGGCCGAGACCCAGTACTTC
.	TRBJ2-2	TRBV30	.	CAWSVQLTGELFF	TGTGCCTGGAGTGTACAGCTCACCGGGGAGCTGTTTTTT
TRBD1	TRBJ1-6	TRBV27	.	CASSFNRQGSPNSPLHF	TGTGCCAGCAGTTTTAACAGACAGGGAAGTCCTAATTCACCCCTCCACTTT
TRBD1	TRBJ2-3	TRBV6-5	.	CASHLQGGGTDTQYF	TGTGCCAGCCATCTACAGGGGGGTGGCACAGATACGCAGTATTTT
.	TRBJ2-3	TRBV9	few	CASSVRGGGTDTQYF	TGTGCCAGCAGCGTAAGGGGGGGAGGCACAGATACGCAGTATTTT
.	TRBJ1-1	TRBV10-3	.	CAMADSSFQAFF	TGTGCCATGGCGGACAGCTCATTCCAAGCTTTCTTT
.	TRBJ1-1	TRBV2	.	CASDYAGPRNTEAFF	TGTGCCAGCGACTATGCGGGCCCGAGGAACACTGAAGCTTTCTTT
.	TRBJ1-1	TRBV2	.	CASSDNMNTEAFF	TGTGCCAGCAGTGACAACATGAACACTGAAGCTTTCTTT
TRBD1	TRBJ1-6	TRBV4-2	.	CASSQGDSLNSPLHF	TGTGCCAGCAGCCAAGGGGACAGCCTTAATTCACCCCTCCACTTT
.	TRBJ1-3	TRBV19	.	CASSIADRTGNTIYF	TGTGCCAGTAGTATAGCAGACAGGACTGGAAACACCATATATTTT
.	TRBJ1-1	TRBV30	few	CAWRSSGNTEAFF	TGTGCCTGGAGATCGAGCGGGAACACTGAAGCTTTCTTT
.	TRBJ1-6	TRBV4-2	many	CASSLSRRGDGSPLHF	TGTGCCAGCAGCCTCAGTCGGCGCGGGGATGGTTCACCCCTCCACTTT
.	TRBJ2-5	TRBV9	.	CASSVAGRGRVEGAQYF	TGTGCCAGCAGCGTAGCAGGCAGGGGTAGAGTTGAAGGAGCCCAGTACTTC
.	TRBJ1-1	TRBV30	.	CAEWGGTEAFF	TGTGCCGAGTGGGGGGGCACTGAAGCTTTCTTT
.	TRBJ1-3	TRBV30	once	CAWSVAVAGNTIYF	TGTGCCTGGAGTGTCGCGGTGGCTGGAAACACCATATATTTT
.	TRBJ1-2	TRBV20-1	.	CSASTDNYGYTF	TGCAGTGCTAGTACAGATAACTATGGCTACACCTTC
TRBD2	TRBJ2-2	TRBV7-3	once	CASSQISFRGANTGELFF	TGTGCCAGCAGCCAAATTTCGTTCCGGGGGGCGAACACCGGGGAGCTGTTTTTT
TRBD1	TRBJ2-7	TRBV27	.	CASSSIPGQPLGNEQYF	TGTGCCAGCAGTTCAATACCGGGACAGCCCCTTGGTAACGAGCAGTACTTC
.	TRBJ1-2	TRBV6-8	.	CASSFATLGDGGYTF	TGTGCCAGCAGTTTCGCGACCCTGGGAGACGGTGGCTACACCTTC
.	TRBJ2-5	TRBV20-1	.	CSLPVTETQYF	TGCAGTCTCCCGGTCACTGAGACCCAGTACTTC
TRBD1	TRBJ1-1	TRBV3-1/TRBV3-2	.	CASSQSTGWAFF	TGTGCCAGCAGCCAGTCGACAGGGTGGGCTTTCTTT
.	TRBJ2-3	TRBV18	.	CASSPIGGSRTDTQYF	TGTGCCAGCTCACCAATAGGAGGTAGTAGGACAGATACGCAGTATTTT
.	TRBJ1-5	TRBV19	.	CASSISGNQPQHF	TGTGCCAGTAGTATATCGGGGAATCAGCCCCAGCATTTT
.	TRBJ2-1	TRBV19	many	CASSIDEFEQFF	TGTGCCAGTAGTATTGATGAGTTTGAGCAGTTCTTC
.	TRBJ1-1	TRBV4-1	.	CASSQRQINTEAFF	TGCGCCAGCAGCCAGCGACAGATCAACACTGAAGCTTTCTTT
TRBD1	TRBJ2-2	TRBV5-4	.	CASSPGQGKNTGELFF	TGTGCCAGCAGCCCGGGACAGGGGAAGAACACCGGGGAGCTGTTTTTT
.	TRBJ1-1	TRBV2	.	CASSELENTEAFF	TGTGCCAGCAGTGAATTAGAGAACACTGAAGCTTTCTTT
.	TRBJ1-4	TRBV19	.	CASIGQGERWEKLFF	TGTGCCAGTATAGGGCAGGGTGAAAGATGGGAAAAACTGTTTTTT
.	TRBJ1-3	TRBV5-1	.	CASSLNRDSGNTIYF	TGCGCCAGCAGCTTAAACCGGGACTCTGGAAACACCATATATTTT
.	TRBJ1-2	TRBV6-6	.	CASSYSILRSNYGYTF	TGTGCCAGCAGTTACTCGATTCTCAGGTCGAACTATGGCTACACCTTC
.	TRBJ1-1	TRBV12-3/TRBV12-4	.	CASSLIPSDAFF	TGTGCCAGCAGTTTAATCCCCAGTGATGCTTTCTTT
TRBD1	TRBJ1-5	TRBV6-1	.	CASSGGQGAVSNQPQHF	TGTGCCAGCAGTGGGGGACAGGGGGCGGTTAGCAATCAGCCCCAGCATTTT